Listed here are 6 T cell receptor beta chains from one sample, sequenced in a study of blood T cells in healthy people across ages. Then a second PCR, running about 6 to 11 cycles, was carried out with a sample-barcoded 5' primer and a J-beta primer mix. Each CDR3 protein is one row after TCRdb ran MiXCR on the 5' RACE reads. The sample yields about 720,000 distinct CDR3 sequences, about a fifth seen once. Sequenced: blood. All receptors come from a man between 65 and 85 years old in good health.

This clonotype has just a few counts. The rearrangement joins TRBV3-1 to TRBJ2-5, with D perhaps TRBD1 (5 bases). The better agreement between TRBJ2-1 and the DNA end casts doubt on the J call. The germline V gene encodes CDR1 LGHDT and CDR2 YNNKEL (reference sequence). This CDR3 has 13 amino acids. The CDR3 region has the DNA TGTGCCAGCAGCCAACTGGACATTCCGGAGCAGTTCTTC. Translating it yields CASSQLDIPEQFF.

This clonotype came up a few times. The gene calls are TRBV7-2 and TRBJ2-7, with 9 bases matching TRBD2. CDR3 size: 16 residues. With V trimmed by 1 base and J by 4 bases, 8 bases remained unmatched. CDR1 and CDR2 from the germline V gene are SGHTA and FQGNSA. CDR3 coding DNA: TGTGCCAGCAGCTTAGAGGGGGCTAGCGGGACTTACGAGCAGTACGTC. Its protein is CASSLEGASGTYEQYV.

This clonotype was picked up one time. The J gene is TRBJ1-2, the V gene TRBV14; possibly TRBD1 for D (6 bases). V lost 2 bases and J lost 4, with 11 bases in between. The CDR3 length is 14 residues. The germline gives CDR1 SGHDN, CDR2 FVKESK. CDR3 amino acids: CASSQRQEAYGYTF. The CDR3 DNA is TGTGCCAGCAGCCAACGACAGGAAGCCTATGGCTACACCTTC.

The gene calls are TRBV18 and TRBJ2-7; a weak D match, TRBD2 (6 bases). The J call is in doubt because the DNA end fits TRBJ2-1 better. Germline CDR1 KGHSH, CDR2 LQKENI. The CDR3 contains 15 residues. The CDR3 DNA is TGTGCCAGCTCACCTATCGGAGGGGACTACAATGAGCAGTTCTTC. Translation gives CASSPIGGDYNEQFF.

The chain has TRBV29-1 and TRBJ1-4, with TRBD1 identical over 8 bases. Germline values: CDR1 SQVTM, CDR2 ANQGSEA. The CDR3 consists of 13 residues. The V and J ends lost 7 bases and 7 bases, in that order; junction bases with no gene match: 8. In DNA form, the CDR3 reads TGCAGCGGCGCACAGGGGGTGGGTGAAAAACTGTTTTTT. Protein sequence: CSGAQGVGEKLFF.

This clonotype was detected only a few times. This chain links TRBV7-2 with TRBJ2-2; D uncertain. CDR1 and CDR2 from the germline V gene are SGHTA and FQGNSA. The CDR3 loop spans 16 amino acids. The ends were cut back, 1 base at V and 3 bases at J, with 12 bases in the middle. CDR3 nucleotides: TGTGCCAGCAGCTTAGAGGCCCCAGTATACACCGGGGAGCTGTTTTTT. This sequence encodes CASSLEAPVYTGELFF.